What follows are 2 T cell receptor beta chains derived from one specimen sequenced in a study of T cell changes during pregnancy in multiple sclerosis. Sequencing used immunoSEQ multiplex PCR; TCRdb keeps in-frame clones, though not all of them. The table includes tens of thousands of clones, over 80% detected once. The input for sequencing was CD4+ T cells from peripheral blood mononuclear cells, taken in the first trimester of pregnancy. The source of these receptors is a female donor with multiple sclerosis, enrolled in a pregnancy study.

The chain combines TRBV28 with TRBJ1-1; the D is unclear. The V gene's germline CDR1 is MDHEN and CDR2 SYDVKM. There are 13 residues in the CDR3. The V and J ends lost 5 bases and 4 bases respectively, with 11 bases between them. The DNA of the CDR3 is TGTGCCAGCAGTCCCCCGGGAGGCACTGAAGCTTTCTTT. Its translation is CASSPPGGTEAFF. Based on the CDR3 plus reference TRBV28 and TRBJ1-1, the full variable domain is DVKVTQSSRYLVKRTGEKVFLECVQDMDHENMFWYRQDPGLGLRLIYFSYDVKMKEKGDIPEGYSVSREKKERFSLILESASTNQTSMYLCASSPPGGTEAFFGQGTRLTVV.

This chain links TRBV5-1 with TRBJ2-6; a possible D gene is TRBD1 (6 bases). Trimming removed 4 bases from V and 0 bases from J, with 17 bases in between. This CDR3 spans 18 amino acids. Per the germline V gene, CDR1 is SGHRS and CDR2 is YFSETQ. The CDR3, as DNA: TGCGCCAGCAGCGCGACAGGCGGCTTCTCCTCTGGGGCCAACGTCCTGACTTTC. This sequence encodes CASSATGGFSSGANVLTF.